A single sample gave rise to the 18 T cell receptor beta chains below, sequenced in a study of molecular identifiers for immune sequencing clone quantification. TCRdb re-derived calls from the PCR reads in MiXCR, one entry per CDR3 protein. Among about 630,000 distinct CDR3 sequences listed, around 25% were seen once. Input material: naive CD8+ T cells from blood, with Jurkat cell RNA spiked in. Subset of the sample: FACS-sorted CD8+CD4-CCR7+CD45RA+ naive T cells. Receptors were obtained from a human donor in good health. Some libraries in this study had Jurkat cell RNA spiked in.

A note on this clonotype: A much more abundant neighbour one base away suggests this may be a read error. The final CDR3 position lacks the conserved phenylalanine or tryptophan, pointing to a likely read error. The V call is TRBV7-2, the J call TRBJ2-3, with D maybe TRBD1 (5 bases). Germline loops: CDR1 SGHTA, CDR2 FQGNSA. The CDR3 length is 16 residues. V was cut by 6 bases and J by 2 bases, with 18 bases left in between. The CDR3 here is CASSVEVSTATDTQYL. The DNA of the CDR3 is TGTGCCAGCAGTGTAGAGGTTTCGACAGCCACAGATACGCAGTATTTA.

As for this clonotype: This may be a read error: a much more frequent sequence differs by one nucleotide. V and J are TRBV12-3 or TRBV12-4 and TRBJ1-5, with D unclear. The CDR3 extends over 14 amino acids. The CDR3 sequence is CDSSSRPSNQPQHF. The CDR3 coding sequence is TGTGACAGCAGTTCTCGACCTAGCAATCAGCCCCAGCATTTT.

This clonotype was seen repeatedly, ten times or more. This chain uses TRBV20-1 with TRBJ1-3, with D perhaps TRBD1 (5 bases). V was trimmed by 1 base and J by 4 bases, leaving 8 bases between them. This CDR3 contains 13 residues. The germline gives CDR1 DFQATT, CDR2 SNEGSKA (reference sequence). CDR3 residues: CSARGGTGNTIYF. The CDR3 region has the DNA TGCAGTGCTAGAGGTGGGACGGGAAACACCATATATTTT.

This clonotype was observed many times. The chain's CDR3 is CASSGRTGTNEKLFF. CDR3 sequence (DNA): TGTGCCAGCAGTGGACGGACAGGGACTAATGAAAAACTGTTTTTT. The gene calls are TRBV2 and TRBJ1-4; TRBD1 agrees at 8 bases. The germline gives CDR1 SNHLY, CDR2 FYNNEI. V lost 4 bases, J lost 2 bases, and 3 bases stayed unmatched. CDR3 length equals 15 residues. Supplemented by reference TRBV2 and TRBJ1-4, the full variable domain reads EPEVTQTPSHQVTQMGQEVILRCVPISNHLYFYWYRQILGQKVEFLVSFYNNEISEKSEIFDDQFSVERPDGSNFTLKIRSTKLEDSAMYFCASSGRTGTNEKLFFGSGTQLSVL.

Remarks on this clonotype: A much larger clone sits a single nucleotide away, making a read error possible. The chain has TRBV7-9 and TRBJ1-1; possible D gene TRBD1, 5 bases. V gave up 6 bases and J gave up 4 bases, with 15 bases separating them. CDR3 length: 14 amino acids. Germline assignment: CDR1 SEHNR and CDR2 FQNEAQ (reference sequence). CDR3 sequence (DNA): TGTGCCAGCAGACGGGACGGGGAGGCCACTGAAGCTTTCTTT. Protein product: CASRRDGEATEAFF.

The V call is TRBV11-2, the J call TRBJ2-3, with D possibly being TRBD2 (6 bases). V gave up 3 bases and J gave up 11 bases, with 12 bases separating them. The CDR3 consists of 12 residues. Per germline, CDR1 SGHAT and CDR2 FQNNGV. The CDR3 loop is CASSFSSAGQYF. CDR3 in DNA: TGTGCCAGCAGCTTTTCTTCAGCGGGGCAGTATTTT.

The chain combines TRBV30 with TRBJ2-7; 7 nucleotides match TRBD2. Trimming removed 1 base from V and 8 bases from J; junction bases left unmatched: 11. The germline V gene encodes CDR1 GTSNPN and CDR2 SVGIG (reference sequence). The CDR3 loop spans 14 amino acids. CDR3 DNA sequence: TGTGCCTGGAGTGGGTCGGGGGGTGCGAACAAGCAGTACTTC. Translating gives CAWSGSGGANKQYF.

This chain uses TRBV2 with TRBJ2-1; D might be TRBD1 (6 bases). The CDR3 has 16 residues. The V end lost 3 bases, the J end lost 10 bases, and 22 bases lay between the germline ends. Germline lookup yields CDR1 SNHLY and CDR2 FYNNEI. This CDR3 is CASSDPGRTVLFEQFF. DNA of the CDR3: TGTGCCAGCAGTGACCCCGGCAGGACAGTACTCTTCGAGCAGTTCTTC.

This clonotype was counted a few times. The chain has TRBV29-1 and TRBJ1-2; 8 bases map to TRBD1. Per germline, CDR1 SQVTM and CDR2 ANQGSEA. V lost 7 bases and J lost 6; bases outside the gene matches: 7. The CDR3 is 12 amino acids. The DNA for the CDR3 is TGCAGCGCTGGACAGGGAGAGGATGGCTACACCTTC. Translation: CSAGQGEDGYTF.

This clonotype appeared once. The chain links TRBV7-9 to TRBJ2-7; D is possibly TRBD1 or TRBD2 (7 bases each). CDR1 is SEHNR, CDR2 FQNEAQ, per germline (reference sequence). V was pared by 5 bases and J by 5 bases, with 16 bases between. The CDR3 covers 14 residues. The CDR3 protein is CASSLGGGGDEQYF. The CDR3 coding sequence is TGTGCCAGCAGCCTAGGGGGAGGGGGCGACGAGCAGTACTTC.

This clonotype has a count of ten or more. J is TRBJ2-3 and V is TRBV12-5, with unresolved D. This CDR3 contains 11 residues. V was pared by 0 bases and J by 7 bases, with 2 bases between. The germline gives CDR1 LGHNT, CDR2 FRNRAP. CDR3 region: CASGLVYTQYF. The CDR3 coding sequence is TGTGCTAGTGGTTTGGTCTATACGCAGTATTTT.

This clonotype has ten or more counts. The rearrangement joins TRBV14 to TRBJ2-7; tentatively, D is TRBD1 (5 bases). V was cut by 1 base and J by 2 bases, with 9 bases left in between. Germline V lookup: CDR1 SGHDN, CDR2 FVKESK. The CDR3 runs to 14 residues. The CDR3 spells CASSQVAGTYEQYF. In DNA form, the CDR3 reads TGTGCCAGCAGCCAAGTCGCAGGGACCTACGAGCAGTACTTC. Full variable domain (missing parts from reference TRBV14 and TRBJ2-7): EAGVTQFPSHSVIEKGQTVTLRCDPISGHDNLYWYRRVMGKEIKFLLHFVKESKQDESGMPNNRFLAERTGGTYSTLKVQPAELEDSGVYFCASSQVAGTYEQYFGPGTRLTVT.

This clonotype has at least ten counts. V gene TRBV5-1 combines with J gene TRBJ2-4; the D gene is possibly TRBD1 (6 bases). V was shortened by 4 bases and J by 0 bases, with 11 bases between the two germline ends. CDR3 length equals 15 residues. CDR1 and CDR2 (germline): SGHRS, YFSETQ. The CDR3 region is CASSGDTLAKNIQYF. In nucleotides, the CDR3 is TGCGCCAGCAGCGGGGACACCCTAGCCAAAAACATTCAGTACTTC.

This clonotype was found once. A much larger clonotype is one base distant, so this may be a read error. The chain employs TRBV5-1 and TRBJ1-5, with 7 bases that match TRBD1. The J segment lost 11 bases and the V segment lost 0 bases, leaving 20 bases of the junction unmatched. The CDR3 spans 18 residues. Germline V lookup: CDR1 SGHRS, CDR2 YFSETQ. The DNA of the CDR3 is TGCGCCAGCAGCTTGGCCACTCGTGAAGGGGGCCCTTTCGTGGCCCAGCATTTT. This translates into CASSLATREGGPFVAQHF.

Note on this clonotype: This sequence may be a read error, since a much larger clone differs from it by one base. The CDR3 sequence is CSARYERATDTQYF. In DNA form, the CDR3 reads TGCAGTGCTAGGTATGAGCGGGCCACAGATACGCAGTATTTT. J is TRBJ2-3 and V is TRBV20-1, with D possibly TRBD2 on 6 matching bases. The ends were cut back, 3 bases at V and 2 bases at J, with 12 bases in the middle. CDR3 length: 14 amino acids. CDR1 is DFQATT, CDR2 SNEGSKA, per germline (reference sequence).

This chain links TRBV20-1 with TRBJ1-3; no clear D. This CDR3 spans 15 amino acids. Germline CDR1 reads DFQATT; CDR2 reads SNEGSKA (reference sequence). V dropped 0 bases and J dropped 3 bases, with 12 bases sitting between them. The CDR3 loop reads CSARESRDFGNTIYF. In nucleotides, the CDR3 is TGCAGTGCTAGAGAGAGTCGGGATTTTGGAAACACCATATATTTT.

The sample holds a few counts of this clonotype. The V call is TRBV7-8, the J call TRBJ1-2; no clear D gene. This CDR3 spans 14 amino acids. Trimming removed 3 bases from V and 5 bases from J, with 13 bases in between. The germline V gene has CDR1 SGHVS and CDR2 FQNEAQ. CDR3 region: CASSFNPESYGYTF. The CDR3 region has the DNA TGTGCCAGCAGCTTCAACCCTGAGTCTTATGGCTACACCTTC.

In its sample, this clonotype was seen a few times. This chain links TRBV30 with TRBJ2-6, with 7 bases identical to TRBD2. J was trimmed by 0 bases and V by 2 bases; bases with no gene match: 19. The CDR3 loop spans 21 amino acids. The germline V gene has CDR1 GTSNPN and CDR2 SVGIG (reference sequence). The CDR3 nucleotides read TGTGCCTGGAGTTTATTGTCAATAGGGCGGGGGTTTGACTCTGGGGCCAACGTCCTGACTTTC. Its translation is CAWSLLSIGRGFDSGANVLTF.